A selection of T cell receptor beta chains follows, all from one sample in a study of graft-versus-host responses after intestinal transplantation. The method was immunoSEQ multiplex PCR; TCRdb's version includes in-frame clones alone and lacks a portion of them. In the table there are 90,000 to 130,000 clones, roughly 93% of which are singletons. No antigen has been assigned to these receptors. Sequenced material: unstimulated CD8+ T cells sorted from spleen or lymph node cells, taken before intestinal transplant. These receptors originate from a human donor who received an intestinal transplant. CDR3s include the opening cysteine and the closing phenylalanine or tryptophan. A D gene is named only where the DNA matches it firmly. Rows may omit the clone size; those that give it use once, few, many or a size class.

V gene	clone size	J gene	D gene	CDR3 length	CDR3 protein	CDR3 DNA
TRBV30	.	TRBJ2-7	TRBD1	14	CACSGTGGGYEQYF	TGTGCCTGTTCCGGGACAGGAGGAGGATACGAGCAGTACTTC
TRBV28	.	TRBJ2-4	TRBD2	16	CASSLWRGATKNIQYF	TGTGCCAGCAGTTTATGGCGGGGGGCAACCAAAAACATTCAGTACTTC
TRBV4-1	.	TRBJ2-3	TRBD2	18	CASSHYSPGGVGTDTQYF	TGCGCCAGCAGCCACTATTCCCCGGGAGGGGTCGGCACAGATACGCAGTATTTT
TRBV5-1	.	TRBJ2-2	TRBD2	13	CASTSGSGGELFF	TGCGCCAGCACCAGCGGGAGCGGTGGGGAGCTGTTTTTT
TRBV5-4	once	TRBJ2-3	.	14	CASRGWVSTDTQYF	TGTGCCAGCAGAGGGTGGGTTAGCACAGATACGCAGTATTTT
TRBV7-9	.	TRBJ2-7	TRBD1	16	CASSLAEFGTGGEQYF	TGTGCCAGCAGCTTAGCAGAATTCGGGACAGGGGGCGAGCAGTACTTC
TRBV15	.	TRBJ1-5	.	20	CATSRDNARGLWDIYQPQHF	TGTGCCACCAGCAGAGATAATGCACGGGGTTTGTGGGACATTTATCAGCCCCAGCATTTT
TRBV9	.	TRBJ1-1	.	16	CASRRRAAGGNTEAFF	TGTGCCAGCAGGAGGAGGGCCGCGGGCGGGAACACTGAAGCTTTCTTT
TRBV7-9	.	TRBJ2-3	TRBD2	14	CASSWEGLSDTQYF	TGTGCCAGCAGCTGGGAGGGCCTCTCAGATACGCAGTATTTT
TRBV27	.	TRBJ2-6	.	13	CATGAHGANVLTF	TGTGCCACGGGGGCGCACGGGGCCAACGTCCTGACTTTC
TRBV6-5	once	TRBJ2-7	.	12	CASKAGPYEQYF	TGTGCCAGCAAGGCGGGGCCCTACGAGCAGTACTTC
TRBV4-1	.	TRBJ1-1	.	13	CASSHMGQTEAFF	TGCGCCAGCAGCCATATGGGACAAACTGAAGCTTTCTTT
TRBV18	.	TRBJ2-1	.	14	CASSPPAYYNEQFF	TGTGCCAGCTCACCCCCGGCCTATTACAATGAGCAGTTCTTC
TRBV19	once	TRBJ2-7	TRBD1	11	CASSGGYEQYF	TGTGCCAGCTCAGGGGGCTACGAGCAGTACTTC
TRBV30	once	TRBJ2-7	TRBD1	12	CAWSRDRVEQYF	TGTGCCTGGAGCCGTGACAGGGTCGAGCAGTACTTC
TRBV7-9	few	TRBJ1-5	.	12	CASSLGNQPQHF	TGTGCCAGCAGCTTAGGTAATCAGCCCCAGCATTTT
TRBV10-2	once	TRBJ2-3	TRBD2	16	CASSESTSGGADTQYF	TGCGCCAGCAGTGAGTCGACTAGCGGAGGGGCAGATACGCAGTATTTT
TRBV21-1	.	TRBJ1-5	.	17	CAILDRDQPNSNQPQHF	TGTGCCATCCTGGACAGAGACCAACCAAATAGCAATCAGCCCCAGCATTTT
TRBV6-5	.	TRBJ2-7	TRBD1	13	CASNPAGGLEQYF	TGTGCCAGCAACCCGGCAGGGGGCCTCGAGCAGTACTTC
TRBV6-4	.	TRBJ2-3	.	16	CASSDQEGASTDTQYF	TGTGCCAGCAGTGATCAGGAGGGGGCTAGCACAGATACGCAGTATTTT
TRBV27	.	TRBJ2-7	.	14	CANTLAQGPYEQYF	TGTGCCAACACCTTGGCCCAGGGGCCATACGAGCAGTACTTC
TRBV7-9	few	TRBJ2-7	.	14	CASSLVQGAYEQYF	TGTGCCAGCAGCTTAGTGCAGGGAGCCTACGAGCAGTACTTC
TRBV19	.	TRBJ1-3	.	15	CASSLILGSGNTIYF	TGTGCCAGTAGTTTGATTCTGGGCTCTGGAAACACCATATATTTT
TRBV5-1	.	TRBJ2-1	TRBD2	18	CASSLFLAGERGANEQFF	TGCGCCAGCAGCTTGTTTCTAGCGGGAGAAAGGGGTGCCAATGAGCAGTTCTTC
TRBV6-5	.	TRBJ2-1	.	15	CASSYWGSSYNEQFF	TGTGCCAGCAGTTACTGGGGGAGTTCCTACAATGAGCAGTTCTTC
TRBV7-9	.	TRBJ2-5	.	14	CASSLIQGRETQYF	TGTGCCAGCAGCTTAATTCAGGGGAGAGAGACCCAGTACTTC
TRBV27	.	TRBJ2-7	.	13	CASSPSAAYEQYF	TGTGCCAGCAGTCCCTCGGCGGCCTACGAGCAGTACTTC
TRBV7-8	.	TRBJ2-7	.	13	CASSFEQAYEQYF	TGTGCCAGCAGCTTTGAACAGGCCTACGAGCAGTACTTC
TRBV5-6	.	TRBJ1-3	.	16	CASTVGRGTRRNTIYF	TGTGCCAGCACCGTTGGTCGGGGGACCCGGCGAAACACCATATATTTT
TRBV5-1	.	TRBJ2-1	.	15	CASRRTGRGYNEQFF	TGCGCCAGCAGACGCACAGGTAGGGGTTACAATGAGCAGTTCTTC
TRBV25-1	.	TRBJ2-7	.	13	CASSEWVRGEQYF	TGTGCCAGCAGTGAATGGGTGAGGGGCGAGCAGTACTTC
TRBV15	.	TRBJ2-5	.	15	CATSRGGDLSETQYF	TGTGCCACCAGCAGAGGGGGAGATCTGTCAGAGACCCAGTACTTC
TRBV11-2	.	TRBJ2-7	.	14	CASSLVQDPYEQYF	TGTGCCAGCAGCTTAGTGCAGGACCCCTACGAGCAGTACTTC
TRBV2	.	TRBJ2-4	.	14	CASTRSVAKNIQYF	TGTGCCAGCACGCGGAGCGTAGCCAAAAACATTCAGTACTTC
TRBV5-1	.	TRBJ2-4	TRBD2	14	CASRPWGRGNIQYF	TGCGCCAGCAGACCCTGGGGGAGGGGAAACATTCAGTACTTC
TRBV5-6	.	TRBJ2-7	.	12	CASSLSPYEQYF	TGTGCCAGCAGCTTGAGCCCTTACGAGCAGTACTTC
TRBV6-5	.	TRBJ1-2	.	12	CASTTDNYGYTF	TGTGCCAGCACGACAGATAACTATGGCTACACCTTC